This is a list of T cell receptor beta chains from one sample in a study of response to subunit inactivated influenza vaccine. From the RT-PCR reads, TCRdb called clonotypes with MiXCR, one entry per CDR3 protein. The data show 650,000 or so distinct CDR3 sequences, less than 15% seen once. The specimen comprised PBMCs from blood, sampled around two weeks before vaccination. These receptors came from a middle-aged man who received an inactivated influenza vaccine. Both conserved end residues are part of each CDR3. Each record gives: D gene, J gene, clone size, V gene, CDR3 DNA, CDR3 protein. The D gene is left open where the match is weak. Part of the rows lack a size; the others show once, few, many or a class for expanded clones.

d_gene: TRBD1
j_gene: TRBJ1-6
abundance: -
v_gene: TRBV5-5
CDR3nt: TGTGCCAGCAGCTTGGAGACAGGGTTTAATTCACCCCTCCACTTT
CDR3aa: CASSLETGFNSPLHF

d_gene: -
j_gene: TRBJ2-5
abundance: -
v_gene: TRBV18
CDR3nt: TGTGCCAGCTCACCAGGAGCAAGGGTGGAGACCCAGTACTTC
CDR3aa: CASSPGARVETQYF

d_gene: -
j_gene: TRBJ2-3
abundance: once
v_gene: TRBV18
CDR3nt: TGTGCCAGCTCACCTGGGGACGTTAACCTACTCACAGATACGCAGTATTTT
CDR3aa: CASSPGDVNLLTDTQYF

d_gene: TRBD2
j_gene: TRBJ2-1
abundance: few
v_gene: TRBV24-1
CDR3nt: TGTGCCACCAAACTAGCGGGAGATCACAATGAGCAGTTCTTC
CDR3aa: CATKLAGDHNEQFF

d_gene: -
j_gene: TRBJ1-5
abundance: many
v_gene: TRBV11-2
CDR3nt: TGTGCCAGCAGTCATGGCGGCAATCAGCCCCAGCATTTT
CDR3aa: CASSHGGNQPQHF

d_gene: TRBD1
j_gene: TRBJ1-3
abundance: -
v_gene: TRBV5-5
CDR3nt: TGTGCCAGCAGCTTAGGACAGGGCGTAAACACCATATATTTT
CDR3aa: CASSLGQGVNTIYF

d_gene: TRBD1
j_gene: TRBJ2-5
abundance: -
v_gene: TRBV15
CDR3nt: TGTGCCACCAGCAGAAGCCCCGGGACAGGGGATGAGACCCAGTACTTC
CDR3aa: CATSRSPGTGDETQYF

d_gene: TRBD2
j_gene: TRBJ2-3
abundance: few
v_gene: TRBV29-1
CDR3nt: TGCAGCGTTAAGCGGGAGATAGGATTTGGGCCAGATACGCAGTATTTT
CDR3aa: CSVKREIGFGPDTQYF

d_gene: -
j_gene: TRBJ2-1
abundance: -
v_gene: TRBV11-2
CDR3nt: TGTGCCAGCAGCGTGGCCGCCTACAATGAGCAGTTCTTC
CDR3aa: CASSVAAYNEQFF

d_gene: -
j_gene: TRBJ2-5
abundance: few
v_gene: TRBV28
CDR3nt: TGTGCCAGCAGTCGGGGGGCGGGGGAGACCCAGTACTTC
CDR3aa: CASSRGAGETQYF

d_gene: -
j_gene: TRBJ1-3
abundance: -
v_gene: TRBV5-1
CDR3nt: TGCGCCAGCAGCTTGGTGGGGCAGGGGCCTGGAAACACCATATATTTT
CDR3aa: CASSLVGQGPGNTIYF

d_gene: -
j_gene: TRBJ2-3
abundance: -
v_gene: TRBV20-1
CDR3nt: TGCAGTGCAACAGTTGGTGGGTCCGGAGATACGCAGTATTTT
CDR3aa: CSATVGGSGDTQYF

d_gene: -
j_gene: TRBJ1-2
abundance: many
v_gene: TRBV18
CDR3nt: TGTGCCAGCTCACCGAGGACTGAAAACTATGGCTACACCTTC
CDR3aa: CASSPRTENYGYTF

d_gene: -
j_gene: TRBJ2-5
abundance: -
v_gene: TRBV5-1
CDR3nt: TGCGCCAGCAGCTTACCGAGCTCTAGGTCACAAGAGACCCAGTACTTC
CDR3aa: CASSLPSSRSQETQYF

d_gene: -
j_gene: TRBJ2-5
abundance: -
v_gene: TRBV2
CDR3nt: TGTGCCAGCACAGTAAATAGTCGAGAGACCCAGTACTTC
CDR3aa: CASTVNSRETQYF

d_gene: -
j_gene: TRBJ2-3
abundance: -
v_gene: TRBV6-2/TRBV6-3
CDR3nt: TGTGCCAGCAGTTATATGTCTGGACAGCTAGGGCAAAGCACAGATACGCAGTATTTT
CDR3aa: CASSYMSGQLGQSTDTQYF

d_gene: -
j_gene: TRBJ2-7
abundance: -
v_gene: TRBV4-3
CDR3nt: TGCGCCAGCAGCCAAGATATAACAGGGACCTACGAGCAGTACTTC
CDR3aa: CASSQDITGTYEQYF

d_gene: -
j_gene: TRBJ1-2
abundance: few
v_gene: TRBV3-1
CDR3nt: TGTGCCAGCAGCCAAGGATTGAGGGGTACTCTCTCTGGCTACACCTTC
CDR3aa: CASSQGLRGTLSGYTF

d_gene: -
j_gene: TRBJ1-4
abundance: many
v_gene: TRBV5-1
CDR3nt: TGTGCCAGCAGTTTGGGGGGGGCTAACGAAAAACTGTTTTTT
CDR3aa: CASSLGGANEKLFF

d_gene: -
j_gene: TRBJ1-3
abundance: few
v_gene: TRBV11-2
CDR3nt: TGTGCCAGCAGCTTAGTAGGTGTGGGCTTCACCTCTGGAAACACCATATATTTT
CDR3aa: CASSLVGVGFTSGNTIYF

d_gene: -
j_gene: TRBJ2-3
abundance: few
v_gene: TRBV29-1
CDR3nt: TGCAGCGTTGAGGACTGGGCCCTCACAGATACGCAGTATTTT
CDR3aa: CSVEDWALTDTQYF

d_gene: -
j_gene: TRBJ2-1
abundance: few
v_gene: TRBV6-5
CDR3nt: TGTGCCAGCAGTTACGACTCCAGACATCGCTCCTACAATGAGCAGTTCTTC
CDR3aa: CASSYDSRHRSYNEQFF

d_gene: TRBD2
j_gene: TRBJ2-1
abundance: -
v_gene: TRBV11-2
CDR3nt: TGTGCCAGCAGCTTAGAGGCTAGCGGTTCCTACAATGAGCAGTTCTTC
CDR3aa: CASSLEASGSYNEQFF

d_gene: -
j_gene: TRBJ2-2
abundance: many
v_gene: TRBV5-5
CDR3nt: TGTGCCAGCAGCTTTGGGGATTCACCTTCATCTTACACCGGGGAGCTGTTTTTT
CDR3aa: CASSFGDSPSSYTGELFF

d_gene: TRBD2
j_gene: TRBJ2-1
abundance: once
v_gene: TRBV4-1
CDR3nt: TGCGCCAGCAGCCGCCGGCCGACTAGCGGGAGGGGCAATGAGCAGTTCTTC
CDR3aa: CASSRRPTSGRGNEQFF